This TCR beta chain emerged from a study of Graves' ophthalmopathy and Graves' hyperthyroidism. Trimming cost V 7 bases and J 1 base, with 4 bases left between them. The CDR3 has 10 residues. CDR1 is GTSNPN and CDR2 is SVGIG in the germline V gene (reference sequence). This clonotype showed up many times. The antigen is unknown. Stable hyperthyroidism meant no progression to ophthalmopathy within 18 months of follow-up. None of the included patients had other autoimmune diseases, uncontrolled infections, pregnancy or lactation, as these led to exclusion. Scientists amplified the TCR beta CDR3 regions from RNA transcripts. The workflow started with a first-round RT-PCR run with HTBI primers and then moved on to a second-round multiplex PCR. TCRdb redid the calling of the multiplex PCR reads with MiXCR, one entry per CDR3 protein. This table holds 400,000 or so distinct CDR3 sequences, roughly 15% found once.

Study-level results: Most thyroid clonotypes with frequency above 0.001 were detected in blood too. A classifier, a 13-signature model, separated ophthalmopathy from stable hyperthyroidism with about 87% sensitivity and 65% to 83% specificity.

The TCR sequence derives from an adult woman with stable Graves' hyperthyroidism. V and J are TRBV30 and TRBJ1-2, with D unresolved. Sequenced input: peripheral blood. DNA for the CDR3: TGTGCCTACTATAACTATGGCTACACCTTC. Encoded protein: CAYYNYGYTF.